The clone carrying this T cell receptor (beta chain) turned up a few times. This entry is derived from a study of control samples from healthy donors and cancer patients. Here immunoSEQ multiplex PCR was the method, and the copy in TCRdb shows in-frame clones only, minus some. This table holds tens of thousands of clones, around 90% found once. This TCR came from a man aged 55 to 69 with colorectal cancer. Sequenced material: PBMCs.

CDR3 nucleotides: TGCGCCAGCAGCTTGTCGACAGGGAGGATAGATGAAAAACTGTTTTTT. This translates into CASSLSTGRIDEKLFF. V gene TRBV5-1 combines with J gene TRBJ1-4; 7 positions match TRBD1. The CDR3 covers 16 residues. V shed 1 base, J shed 6 bases, and the junction held 9 bases outside the gene matches. Germline assignment: CDR1 SGHRS and CDR2 YFSETQ. The full variable domain, rest sourced from reference TRBV5-1 and TRBJ1-4, is KAGVTQTPRYLIKTRGQQVTLSCSPISGHRSVSWYQQTPGQGLQFLFEYFSETQRNKGNFPGRFSGRQFSNSRSEMNVSTLELGDSALYLCASSLSTGRIDEKLFFGSGTQLSVL.